This T cell receptor (beta chain) was profiled in a study of blood T cell repertoires in COVID-19. Only in-frame clones appear in the TCRdb table, and some are missing; sequencing was by immunoSEQ multiplex PCR. The sample shows 110,000 or so clones, 87% of them seen only once. CDR1 is SGHTA, CDR2 FQGTGA, per germline. The CDR3 loop spans 14 amino acids. V was clipped by 2 bases and J by 4 bases, with 12 bases between them. This clone was found a few times. The TCR was taken from a human donor in a cohort sampled during active COVID-19. Sample: peripheral blood. This chain links TRBV7-3 with TRBJ2-7; TRBD1 might be the D (7 bases). The CDR3 sequence is CASSLAGGKYEQYF. CDR3 nucleotides: TGTGCCAGCAGCTTAGCAGGGGGGAAATACGAGCAGTACTTC.